Detailed here is one T cell receptor beta chain. The antigen is not known. The CDR3 contains 13 residues. Germline assignment: CDR1 SEHNR and CDR2 FQNEAQ (reference sequence). The V end lost 6 bases, the J end lost 3 bases, and 9 bases lay between the germline ends. None of the participants with HIV were treated outside the United States. Samples held 1-10 million cryopreserved PBMC before DNA extraction. Version v3.0 of the immunoSEQ assay ran at survey level. Clones were read by immunoSEQ multiplex PCR, and TCRdb kept only the in-frame ones, dropping some. The data contain over 15,000 clones, around 81% of them singletons. These data originate in a study of long-term antiretroviral therapy in people with HIV. Study observations and caveats: ART-treated samples gained diversity yet remained below transplant donor controls. Versus controls, repertoires in people with HIV had narrower CDR3 length ranges.

The material sequenced was unsorted PBMCs, taken 2.2 years after starting antiretroviral therapy. V usage is TRBV7-9 and J usage is TRBJ2-1; D is possibly TRBD2 (6 bases). The sequence came from a man aged 50 to 59 with HIV. CDR3 DNA sequence: TGTGCCAGCAGGCCCGGGAGCTACAATGAGCAGTTCTTC. Protein: CASRPGSYNEQFF.